The 8 T cell receptor beta chains below all came from one sample that was sequenced in a study of OX40 agonist ivuxolimab in advanced cancers. Assay: immunoSEQ multiplex PCR; the TCRdb copy retains only in-frame clones and omits some. The sample has tens of thousands of clones, 83% seen once. The material was CD4+ or CD8+ T cells sorted from blood, obtained in a trial of the OX40 agonist ivuxolimab. Receptors originate from an adult with an advanced solid tumor such as melanoma, head and neck, liver or kidney cancer.

This chain joins TRBV10-1 and TRBJ2-3; weak D call: TRBD1 (6 bases). The germline V gene encodes CDR1 WNHNN and CDR2 SYGVQD (reference sequence). The ends were cut back, 3 bases at V and 1 base at J, with 11 bases in the middle. CDR3 length: 15 amino acids. The CDR3 here is CASSDWGPGTDTQYF. In DNA, the CDR3 is TGCGCCAGCAGTGATTGGGGGCCTGGCACAGATACGCAGTATTTT.

This chain joins TRBV10-3 and TRBJ2-3; a weak D match, TRBD1 (5 bases). The germline V gene has CDR1 ENHRY and CDR2 SYGVKD. Trimming left V 3 bases short and J 2 bases short, with 18 bases between. The CDR3 has 17 amino acids. CDR3 sequence reads: CAISETMGRVYTDTQYF. In DNA form, the CDR3 reads TGTGCCATCAGTGAAACGATGGGCAGGGTATACACAGATACGCAGTATTTT.

The chain links TRBV7-2 to TRBJ2-3; D ambiguous. The CDR3 length is 15 residues. The germline V gene has CDR1 SGHTA and CDR2 FQGNSA. Trimming stripped 5 bases from V and 2 bases from J, with 14 bases between. The CDR3 DNA is TGTGCCAGCAGCCCAAGATCGAACCCCACAGATACGCAGTATTTT. Translating it yields CASSPRSNPTDTQYF.

The gene calls are TRBV7-2 and TRBJ1-1; a possible D gene is TRBD1 (5 bases). Looked up from germline, CDR1 is SGHTA and CDR2 is FQGNSA. Trimming removed 2 bases at V and 11 bases at J, with 18 bases between. The CDR3 contains 14 residues. CDR3 in DNA: TGTGCCAGCAGCTTAACGAACACCGGGACGGCGGCTTTCTTT. This translates into CASSLTNTGTAAFF.

The chain couples TRBV19 to TRBJ1-4; 7 positions match TRBD1. The CDR3 spans 15 residues. Unmatched junction bases numbered 4, after V lost 5 bases and J lost 1 base. Germline V gene lookup returns CDR1 LNHDA and CDR2 SQIVND (reference sequence). The CDR3 loop reads CASSPRTGTNEKLFF. For the CDR3, the DNA is TGTGCCAGTAGTCCGCGGACAGGAACTAATGAAAAACTGTTTTTT.

This clone was seen just once. The chain is built from TRBV11-2 and TRBJ1-4, with D unclear. The CDR3 loop spans 12 amino acids. Germline lookup yields CDR1 SGHAT and CDR2 FQNNGV. V gave up 6 bases and J gave up 8 bases, with 10 bases separating them. CDR3 loop: CASRGGQEKLFF. The CDR3 bases are TGTGCCAGCAGGGGCGGTCAAGAAAAACTGTTTTTT. The whole variable domain, remainder taken from reference TRBV11-2 and TRBJ1-4, is EAGVAQSPRYKIIEKRQSVAFWCNPISGHATLYWYQQILGQGPKLLIQFQNNGVVDDSQLPKDRFSAERLKGVDSTLKIQPAKLEDSAVYLCASRGGQEKLFFGSGTQLSVL.

The V gene is TRBV4-1, the J gene TRBJ2-7, with a weak D call TRBD2 (5 bases). The germline CDR1 and CDR2 sequences are MGHRA and YSYEKL. Deletions cut 4 bases from V and 6 bases from J, with 19 bases between. The CDR3 covers 15 residues. The CDR3: CASSPTAWESGEQYF. The CDR3 region has the DNA TGCGCCAGCAGCCCCACGGCCTGGGAGTCGGGCGAGCAGTACTTC.

V usage is TRBV7-8 and J usage is TRBJ2-3; 12 bases agree with TRBD2. Germline-derived CDR1 and CDR2 are SGHVS and FQNEAQ. The CDR3 has 16 amino acids. V lost 0 bases to trimming and J lost 5 bases; unmatched junction nucleotides: 3. CDR3 sequence reads: CASSLAQLAGGDTQYF. The CDR3 DNA reads TGTGCCAGCAGCTTAGCCCAACTAGCGGGGGGAGATACGCAGTATTTT.